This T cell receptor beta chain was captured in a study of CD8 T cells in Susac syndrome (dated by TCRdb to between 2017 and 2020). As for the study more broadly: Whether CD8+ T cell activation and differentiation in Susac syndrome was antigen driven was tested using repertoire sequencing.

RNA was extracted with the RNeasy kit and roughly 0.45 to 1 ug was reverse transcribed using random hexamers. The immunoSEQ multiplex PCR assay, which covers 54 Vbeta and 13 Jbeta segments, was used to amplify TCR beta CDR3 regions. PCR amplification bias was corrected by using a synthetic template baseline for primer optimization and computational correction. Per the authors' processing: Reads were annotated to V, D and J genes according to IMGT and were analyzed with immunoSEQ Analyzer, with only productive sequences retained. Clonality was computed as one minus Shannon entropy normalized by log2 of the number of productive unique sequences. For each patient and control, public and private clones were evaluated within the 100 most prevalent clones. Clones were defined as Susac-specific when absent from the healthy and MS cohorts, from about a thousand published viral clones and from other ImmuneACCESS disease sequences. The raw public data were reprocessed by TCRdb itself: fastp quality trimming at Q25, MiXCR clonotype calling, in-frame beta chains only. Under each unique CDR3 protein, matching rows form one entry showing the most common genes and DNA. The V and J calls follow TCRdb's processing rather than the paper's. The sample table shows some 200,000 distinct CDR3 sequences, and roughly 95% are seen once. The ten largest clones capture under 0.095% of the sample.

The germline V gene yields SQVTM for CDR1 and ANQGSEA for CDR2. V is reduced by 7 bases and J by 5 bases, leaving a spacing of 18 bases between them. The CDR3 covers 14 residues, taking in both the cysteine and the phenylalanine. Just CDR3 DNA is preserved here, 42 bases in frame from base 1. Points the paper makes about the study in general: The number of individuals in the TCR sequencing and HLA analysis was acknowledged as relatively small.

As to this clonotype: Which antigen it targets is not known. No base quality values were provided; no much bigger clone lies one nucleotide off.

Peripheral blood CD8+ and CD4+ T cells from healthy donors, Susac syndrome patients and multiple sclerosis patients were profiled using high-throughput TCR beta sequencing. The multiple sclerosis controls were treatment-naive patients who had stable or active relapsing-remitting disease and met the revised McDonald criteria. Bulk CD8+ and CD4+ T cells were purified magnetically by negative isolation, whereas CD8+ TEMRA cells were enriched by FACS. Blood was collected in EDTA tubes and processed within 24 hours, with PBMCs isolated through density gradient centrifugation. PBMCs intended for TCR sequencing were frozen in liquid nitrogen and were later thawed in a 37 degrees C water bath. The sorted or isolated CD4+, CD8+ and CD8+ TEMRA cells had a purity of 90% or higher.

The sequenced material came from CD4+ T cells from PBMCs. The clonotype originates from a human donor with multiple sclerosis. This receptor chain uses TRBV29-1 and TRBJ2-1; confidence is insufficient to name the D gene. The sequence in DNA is TGCAGCGGGGCTGGTTTCCTACCTAACAATGAGCAGTTCTTC. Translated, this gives CSGAGFLPNNEQFF.